The 2 T cell receptor beta chains reported below all come from one sample, sequenced in a study of T cells in Graves' hyperthyroidism and ophthalmopathy. RNA transcripts served as the template for amplifying TCR beta CDR3 regions. The HTBI primer set was used in a first-round RT-PCR of the TCR CDR3. Each CDR3 protein is one row after TCRdb ran MiXCR on the multiplex PCR reads. The profile covers around 560,000 distinct CDR3 sequences, with around 17% appearing a single time and more than 15% taken by the ten largest. Sequenced sample: blood. These receptors were collected from a woman in her late teens or twenties with Graves' hyperthyroidism.

This clonotype appeared many times. V usage is TRBV28 and J usage is TRBJ2-1, with D hard to call. The ends were cut back, 5 bases at V and 11 bases at J, with 13 bases in the middle. CDR1 MDHEN and CDR2 SYDVKM come from the germline V gene. The CDR3 runs to 12 residues. This CDR3 is CASSEKDAQQFF. The CDR3 coding sequence is TGTGCCAGCAGTGAAAAAGATGCGCAGCAGTTCTTC. The full variable domain, completed using reference TRBV28 and TRBJ2-1, is DVKVTQSSRYLVKRTGEKVFLECVQDMDHENMFWYRQDPGLGLRLIYFSYDVKMKEKGDIPEGYSVSREKKERFSLILESASTNQTSMYLCASSEKDAQQFFGPGTRLTVL.

There are a few counts of this clonotype. The chain couples TRBV7-8 to TRBJ1-2, with TRBD1 matching 7 bases. CDR3 length equals 15 residues. CDR1 is SGHVS and CDR2 is FQNEAQ in the germline V gene. With 4 bases clipped from V and 4 bases from J, the junction kept 9 bases outside the gene matches. The CDR3 bases are TGTGCCAGCAGCTCAGGACAGGCGTTCCTCTATGGCTACACCTTC. It encodes CASSSGQAFLYGYTF.